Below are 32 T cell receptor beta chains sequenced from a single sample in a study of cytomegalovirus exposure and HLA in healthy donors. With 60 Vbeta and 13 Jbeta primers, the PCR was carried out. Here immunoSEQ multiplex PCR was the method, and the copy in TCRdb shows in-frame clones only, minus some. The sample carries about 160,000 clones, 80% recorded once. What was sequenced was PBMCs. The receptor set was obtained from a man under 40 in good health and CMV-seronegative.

DNA for the CDR3: TGTGCCATCAGTGGGAACAGCCTTAACTATGGCTACACCTTC. Its protein product is CAISGNSLNYGYTF. This chain connects TRBV10-3 to TRBJ1-2, with unresolved D. CDR3 length: 14 residues. V was pared by 4 bases and J by 1 base, with 10 bases between. Per the germline V gene, CDR1 is ENHRY and CDR2 is SYGVKD.

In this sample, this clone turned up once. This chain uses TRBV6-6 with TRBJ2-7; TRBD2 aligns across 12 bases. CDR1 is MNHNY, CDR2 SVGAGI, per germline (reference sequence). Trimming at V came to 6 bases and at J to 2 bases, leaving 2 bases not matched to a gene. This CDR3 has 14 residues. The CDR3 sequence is CASRSSGRAYEQYF. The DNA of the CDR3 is TGTGCCAGCAGGTCTAGCGGGAGGGCCTACGAGCAGTACTTC.

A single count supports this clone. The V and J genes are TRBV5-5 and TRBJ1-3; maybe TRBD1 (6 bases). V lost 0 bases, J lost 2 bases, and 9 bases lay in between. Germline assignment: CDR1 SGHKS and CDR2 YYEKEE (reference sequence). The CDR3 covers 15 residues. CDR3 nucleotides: TGTGCCAGCAGCTTGGGACAGGCGGCTGGAAACACCATATATTTT. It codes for CASSLGQAAGNTIYF.

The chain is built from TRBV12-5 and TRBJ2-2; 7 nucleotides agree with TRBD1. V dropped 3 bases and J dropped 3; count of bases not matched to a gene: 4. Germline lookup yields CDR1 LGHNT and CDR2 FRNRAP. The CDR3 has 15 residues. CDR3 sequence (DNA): TGTGCTAGTGGTTTAGACAGGGTCGACACCGGGGAGCTGTTTTTT. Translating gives CASGLDRVDTGELFF.

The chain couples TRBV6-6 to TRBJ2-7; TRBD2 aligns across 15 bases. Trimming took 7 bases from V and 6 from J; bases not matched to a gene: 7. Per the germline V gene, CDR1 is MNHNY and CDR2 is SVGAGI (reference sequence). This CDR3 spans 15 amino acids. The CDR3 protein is CASMWTSGRAGEQYF. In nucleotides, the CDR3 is TGTGCCAGCATGTGGACTAGCGGGAGGGCTGGCGAGCAGTACTTC.

This CDR3 is CASSLGQGLLEQYF. DNA for the CDR3: TGTGCCAGCAGCTTGGGACAGGGACTCCTCGAGCAGTACTTC. This chain connects TRBV5-6 to TRBJ2-7, with a tentative D call TRBD1 (7 bases). Per the germline V gene, CDR1 is SGHDT and CDR2 is YYEEEE. There are 14 residues in the CDR3. V lost 0 bases and J lost 6, with 13 bases in between.

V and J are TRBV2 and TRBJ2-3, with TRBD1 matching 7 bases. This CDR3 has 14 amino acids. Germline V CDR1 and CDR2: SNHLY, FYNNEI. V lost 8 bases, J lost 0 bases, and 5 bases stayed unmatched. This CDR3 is CASVIGGSTDTQYF. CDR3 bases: TGTGCCAGCGTAATAGGGGGCAGCACAGATACGCAGTATTTT.

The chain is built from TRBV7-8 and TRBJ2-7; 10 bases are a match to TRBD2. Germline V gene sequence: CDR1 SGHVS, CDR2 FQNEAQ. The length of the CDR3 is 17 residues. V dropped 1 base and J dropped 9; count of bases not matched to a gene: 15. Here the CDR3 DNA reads TGTGCCAGCAGCTTAGAGGGACAAACTAGCGGGAATTTAGGGCAGTACTTC. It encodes CASSLEGQTSGNLGQYF. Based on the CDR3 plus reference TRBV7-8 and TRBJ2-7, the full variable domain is GAGVSQSPRYKVAKRGQDVALRCDPISGHVSLFWYQQALGQGPEFLTYFQNEAQLDKSGLPSDRFFAERPEGSVSTLKIQRTQQEDSAVYLCASSLEGQTSGNLGQYFGPGTRLTVT.

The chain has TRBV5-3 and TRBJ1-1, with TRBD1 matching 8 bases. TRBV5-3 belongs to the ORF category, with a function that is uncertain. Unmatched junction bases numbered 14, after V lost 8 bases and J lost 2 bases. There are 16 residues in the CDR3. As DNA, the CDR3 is TGTGCCAGCCACCTCCGGGACAGGACAAAAAACACTGAAGCTTTCTTT. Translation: CASHLRDRTKNTEAFF.

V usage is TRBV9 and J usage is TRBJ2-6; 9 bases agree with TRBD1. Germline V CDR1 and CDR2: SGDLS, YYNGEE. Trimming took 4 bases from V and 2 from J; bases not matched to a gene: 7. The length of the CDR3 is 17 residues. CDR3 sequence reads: CASSTHRQGAGANVLTF. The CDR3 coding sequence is TGTGCCAGCAGCACCCACCGACAGGGGGCTGGGGCCAACGTCCTGACTTTC.

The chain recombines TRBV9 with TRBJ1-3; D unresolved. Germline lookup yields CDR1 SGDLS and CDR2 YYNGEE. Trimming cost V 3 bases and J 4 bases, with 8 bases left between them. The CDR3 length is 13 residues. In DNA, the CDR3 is TGTGCCAGCAGCGGAGGTGTGGGAAACACCATATATTTT. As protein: CASSGGVGNTIYF.

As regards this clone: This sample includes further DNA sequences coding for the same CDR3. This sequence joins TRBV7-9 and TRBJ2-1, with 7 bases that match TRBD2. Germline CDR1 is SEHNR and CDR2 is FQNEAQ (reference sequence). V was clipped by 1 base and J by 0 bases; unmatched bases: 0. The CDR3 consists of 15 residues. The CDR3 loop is CASSLGGGSYNEQFF. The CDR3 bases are TGTGCCAGCAGCTTAGGCGGGGGCTCCTACAATGAGCAGTTCTTC.

CDR3 sequence: CASSFYYGYTF. As DNA, the CDR3 is TGTGCCAGCAGTTTCTACTATGGCTACACCTTC. The chain recombines TRBV28 with TRBJ1-2, with D unclear. Trimming took off 3 bases at V and 3 bases at J, with 2 bases between the two ends. CDR1 is MDHEN, CDR2 SYDVKM, per germline. CDR3 length: 11 amino acids.

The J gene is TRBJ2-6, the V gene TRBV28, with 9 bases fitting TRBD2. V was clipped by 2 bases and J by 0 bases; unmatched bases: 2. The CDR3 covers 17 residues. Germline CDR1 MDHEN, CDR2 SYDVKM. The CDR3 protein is CASSLGGGGSGANVLTF. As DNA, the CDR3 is TGTGCCAGCAGTTTAGGCGGGGGGGGCTCTGGGGCCAACGTCCTGACTTTC.

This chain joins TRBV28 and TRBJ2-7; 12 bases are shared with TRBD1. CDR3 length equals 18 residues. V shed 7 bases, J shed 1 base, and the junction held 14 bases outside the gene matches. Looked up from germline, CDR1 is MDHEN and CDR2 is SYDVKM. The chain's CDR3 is CASISPGTGGGQSYEQYF. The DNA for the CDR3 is TGTGCCAGCATCTCCCCCGGGACAGGGGGCGGCCAGTCCTACGAGCAGTACTTC.

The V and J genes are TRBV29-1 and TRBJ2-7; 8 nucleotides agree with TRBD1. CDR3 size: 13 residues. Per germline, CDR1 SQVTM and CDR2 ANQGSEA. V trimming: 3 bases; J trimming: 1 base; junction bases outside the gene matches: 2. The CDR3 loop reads CSVDNRGSYEQYF. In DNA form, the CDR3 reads TGCAGCGTTGACAACAGGGGGTCCTACGAGCAGTACTTC.

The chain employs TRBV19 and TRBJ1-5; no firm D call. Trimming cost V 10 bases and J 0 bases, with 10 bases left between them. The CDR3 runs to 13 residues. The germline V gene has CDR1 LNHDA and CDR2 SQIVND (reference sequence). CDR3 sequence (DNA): TGTGCCACCCACCTCGGTAGCAATCAGCCCCAGCATTTT. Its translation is CATHLGSNQPQHF.

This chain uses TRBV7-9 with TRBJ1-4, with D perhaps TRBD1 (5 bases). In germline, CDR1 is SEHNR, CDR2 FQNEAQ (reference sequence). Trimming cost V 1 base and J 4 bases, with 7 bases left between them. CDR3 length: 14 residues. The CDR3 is CASSLEGFNEKLFF. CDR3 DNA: TGTGCCAGCAGCTTAGAGGGGTTTAATGAAAAACTGTTTTTT. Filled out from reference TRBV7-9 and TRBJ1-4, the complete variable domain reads DTGVSQNPRHKITKRGQNVTFRCDPISEHNRLYWYRQTLGQGPEFLTYFQNEAQLEKSRLLSDRFSAERPKGSFSTLEIQRTEQGDSAMYLCASSLEGFNEKLFFGSGTQLSVL.

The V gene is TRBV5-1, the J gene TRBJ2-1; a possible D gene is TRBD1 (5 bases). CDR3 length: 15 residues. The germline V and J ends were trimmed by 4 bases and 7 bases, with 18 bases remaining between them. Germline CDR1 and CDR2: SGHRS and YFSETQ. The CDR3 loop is CASSQTETLRNEQFF. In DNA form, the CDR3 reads TGCGCCAGCAGCCAGACAGAGACGTTGCGTAATGAGCAGTTCTTC.

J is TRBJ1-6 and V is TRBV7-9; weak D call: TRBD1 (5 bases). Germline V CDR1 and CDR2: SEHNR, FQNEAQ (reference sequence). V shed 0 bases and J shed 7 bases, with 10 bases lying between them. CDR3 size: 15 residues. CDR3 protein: CASSLATGFNSPLHF. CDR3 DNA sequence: TGTGCCAGCAGCTTAGCCACAGGATTCAATTCACCCCTCCACTTT.

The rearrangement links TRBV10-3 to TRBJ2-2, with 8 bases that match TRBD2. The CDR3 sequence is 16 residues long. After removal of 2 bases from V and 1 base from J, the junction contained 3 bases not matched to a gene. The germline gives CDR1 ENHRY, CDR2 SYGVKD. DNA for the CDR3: TGTGCCATCAGTGAGGGGGCGGGGGGGAACACCGGGGAGCTGTTTTTT. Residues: CAISEGAGGNTGELFF.

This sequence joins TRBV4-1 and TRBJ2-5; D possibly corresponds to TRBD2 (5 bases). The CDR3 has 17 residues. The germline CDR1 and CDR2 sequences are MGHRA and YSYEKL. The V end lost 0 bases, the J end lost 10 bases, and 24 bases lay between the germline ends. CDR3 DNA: TGCGCCAGCAGCCAAGATTCACGGGCTAGTCCCCATCGGGACCAGTACTTC. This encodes CASSQDSRASPHRDQYF.

CDR3 amino acids: CASSLRAEGPYTGELFF. CDR3 in DNA: TGTGCCAGCAGCTTAAGGGCGGAGGGACCGTACACCGGGGAGCTGTTTTTT. The rearrangement joins TRBV7-3 to TRBJ2-2; tentatively, D is TRBD2 (6 bases). Germline loops: CDR1 SGHTA, CDR2 FQGTGA. This CDR3 is 17 amino acids long. Trimming took off 1 base at V and 3 bases at J, with 15 bases between the two ends. The full variable domain, in which reference TRBV7-3 and TRBJ2-2 provide the parts outside the CDR3, is GAGVSQTPSNKVTEKGKYVELRCDPISGHTALYWYRQSLGQGPEFLIYFQGTGAADDSGLPNDRFFAVRPEGSVSTLKIQRTERGDSAVYLCASSLRAEGPYTGELFFGEGSRLTVL.

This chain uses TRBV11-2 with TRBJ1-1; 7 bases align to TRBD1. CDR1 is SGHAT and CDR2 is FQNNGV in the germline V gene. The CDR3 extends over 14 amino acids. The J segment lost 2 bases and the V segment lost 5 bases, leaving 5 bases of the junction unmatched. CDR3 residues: CASSPRDRNTEAFF. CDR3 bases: TGTGCCAGCAGCCCTCGGGACAGAAACACTGAAGCTTTCTTT.

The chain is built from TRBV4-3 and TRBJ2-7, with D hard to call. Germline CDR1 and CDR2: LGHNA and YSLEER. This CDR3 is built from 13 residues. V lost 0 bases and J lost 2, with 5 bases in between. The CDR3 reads CASSQDVAYEQYF. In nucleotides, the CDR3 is TGCGCCAGCAGCCAAGATGTCGCCTACGAGCAGTACTTC.

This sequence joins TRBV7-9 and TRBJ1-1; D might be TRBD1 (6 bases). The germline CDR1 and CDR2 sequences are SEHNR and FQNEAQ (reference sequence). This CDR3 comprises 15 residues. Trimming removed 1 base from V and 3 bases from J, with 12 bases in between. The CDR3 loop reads CASSLGKGGDTEAFF. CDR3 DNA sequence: TGTGCCAGCAGCTTAGGCAAAGGGGGGGACACTGAAGCTTTCTTT.

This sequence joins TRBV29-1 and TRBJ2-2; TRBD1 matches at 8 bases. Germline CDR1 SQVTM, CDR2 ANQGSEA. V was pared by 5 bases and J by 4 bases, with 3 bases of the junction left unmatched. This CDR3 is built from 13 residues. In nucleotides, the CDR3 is TGCAGCGTTCAGGGGGCGGGCACCGGGGAGCTGTTTTTT. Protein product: CSVQGAGTGELFF.

The CDR3 reads CASSRPGGPSYEQYF. The DNA of the CDR3 is TGTGCCAGCAGCCGACCGGGAGGCCCCTCGTACGAGCAGTACTTC. V usage is TRBV5-4 and J usage is TRBJ2-7, with TRBD2 identical over 7 bases. In germline, CDR1 is SGHNT, CDR2 YYREEE (reference sequence). The CDR3 spans 15 residues. J lost 4 bases, V lost 4 bases, and 11 bases had no gene match.

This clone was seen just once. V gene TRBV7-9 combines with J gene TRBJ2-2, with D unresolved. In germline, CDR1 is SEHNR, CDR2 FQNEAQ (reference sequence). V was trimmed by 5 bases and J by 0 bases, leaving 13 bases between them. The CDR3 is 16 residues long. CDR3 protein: CASSRSQRANTGELFF. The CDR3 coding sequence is TGTGCCAGCAGCCGCTCTCAGCGCGCGAACACCGGGGAGCTGTTTTTT.

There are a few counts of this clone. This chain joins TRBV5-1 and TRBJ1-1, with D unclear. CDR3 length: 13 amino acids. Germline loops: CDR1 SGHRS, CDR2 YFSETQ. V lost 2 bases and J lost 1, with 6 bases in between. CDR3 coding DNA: TGCGCCAGCAGCTTCTCGGGGAACACTGAAGCTTTCTTT. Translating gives CASSFSGNTEAFF.

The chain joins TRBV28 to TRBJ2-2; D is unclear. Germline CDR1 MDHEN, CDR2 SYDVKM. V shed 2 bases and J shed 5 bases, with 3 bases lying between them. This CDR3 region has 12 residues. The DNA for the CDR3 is TGTGCCAGCAGTTTAGAGACCGGGGAGCTGTTTTTT. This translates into CASSLETGELFF. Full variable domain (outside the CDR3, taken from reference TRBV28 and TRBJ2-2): DVKVTQSSRYLVKRTGEKVFLECVQDMDHENMFWYRQDPGLGLRLIYFSYDVKMKEKGDIPEGYSVSREKKERFSLILESASTNQTSMYLCASSLETGELFFGEGSRLTVL.

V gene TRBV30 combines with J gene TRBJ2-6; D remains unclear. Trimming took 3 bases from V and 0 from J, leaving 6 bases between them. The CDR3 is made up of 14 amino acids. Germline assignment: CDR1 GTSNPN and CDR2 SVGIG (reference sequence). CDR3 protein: CAWRKLSGANVLTF. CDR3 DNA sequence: TGTGCCTGGAGGAAACTCTCTGGGGCCAACGTCCTGACTTTC.